The next 10 T cell receptor beta chains were all read from a single sample in a study of shared clonotypes between healthy human individuals. Profiled with immunoSEQ multiplex PCR; TCRdb holds only in-frame clones, not every one. The sample yields some 2,000,000 clones, roughly 95% seen once. The sample was naive CD4+ T cells sorted from blood. Specified subset: CD45RA+ positively selected. The receptors were sampled from a man between 18 and 29 years old in good health.

The rearrangement uses TRBV2 and TRBJ2-3, with D unclear. CDR3 length: 12 residues. Trimming took 5 bases from V and 6 from J, leaving 9 bases between them. The germline gives CDR1 SNHLY, CDR2 FYNNEI. The CDR3 bases are TGTGCCAGCAGTATAAAAGGGGATACGCAGTATTTT. Translated: CASSIKGDTQYF.

The chain uses TRBV4-1 and TRBJ2-3; 7 bases agree with TRBD2. Trimming cost V 4 bases and J 0 bases; bases outside gene matches: 7. Germline V gene sequence: CDR1 MGHRA, CDR2 YSYEKL. The length of the CDR3 is 16 residues. For the CDR3, the DNA is TGCGCCAGCAGCCGCTCGACTAGCCCTAGCACAGATACGCAGTATTTT. This sequence encodes CASSRSTSPSTDTQYF.

The chain links TRBV10-3 to TRBJ2-1, with 7 positions matching TRBD2. This CDR3 region has 15 residues. V gave up 0 bases and J gave up 8 bases; unmatched junction bases: 7. Looked up from germline, CDR1 is ENHRY and CDR2 is SYGVKD. The CDR3 reads CAISESGGGWYEQFF. For the CDR3, the DNA is TGTGCCATCAGTGAGTCGGGCGGGGGTTGGTATGAGCAGTTCTTC.

This chain uses TRBV6-1 with TRBJ2-6; D is undetermined. CDR1 is MNHNS and CDR2 is SASEGT in the germline V gene. Trimming took off 8 bases at V and 3 bases at J, with 8 bases between the two ends. The CDR3 contains 13 residues. The CDR3 spells CASAGFGANVLTF. Written as DNA, the CDR3 is TGTGCCAGCGCAGGCTTTGGGGCCAACGTCCTGACTTTC.

The chain links TRBV10-2 to TRBJ2-3; a possible D gene is TRBD2 (6 bases). The germline CDR1 and CDR2 sequences are WSHSY and SAAADI. Trimming took 0 bases from V and 2 from J, leaving 9 bases between them. This CDR3 spans 15 amino acids. DNA of the CDR3: TGCGCCAGCAGTGAGTCGGGCGGGGTCACAGATACGCAGTATTTT. Its translation is CASSESGGVTDTQYF.

Here the CDR3 reads CAWITVPGGYTF. The DNA for the CDR3 is TGTGCCTGGATTACGGTCCCTGGAGGCTACACCTTC. J is TRBJ1-2 and V is TRBV30; no reliable D call. CDR1 is GTSNPN, CDR2 SVGIG, per germline (reference sequence). This CDR3 comprises 12 residues. V gave up 4 bases and J gave up 8 bases, with 14 bases separating them.

This chain uses TRBV10-3 with TRBJ1-4, with 8 nucleotides matching TRBD1. The V and J ends lost 5 bases and 0 bases, in that order; junction bases with no gene match: 5. CDR1 is ENHRY and CDR2 is SYGVKD in the germline V gene. The CDR3 runs 16 residues. CDR3 nucleotide sequence: TGTGCCATCAGTTTCGACAGGGGTGCAACTAATGAAAAACTGTTTTTT. Translation: CAISFDRGATNEKLFF.

For this clone: One junction end disagrees with the germline gene, perhaps due to a read error. This chain joins TRBV15 and TRBJ1-2; D is ambiguous. The CDR3 spans 10 residues. Germline CDR1 is LNHNV and CDR2 is YYDKDF (reference sequence). As DNA, the CDR3 is TGTGCCACCAGCAGAGAAGTACGGAGCTTC. Encoded protein: CATSREVRSF.

The chain has TRBV30 and TRBJ2-7; D is unresolved. The CDR3 spans 11 residues. Germline CDR1 and CDR2: GTSNPN and SVGIG (reference sequence). V gave up 5 bases and J gave up 6 bases, with 11 bases separating them. This CDR3 is CAWGVVSEQYF. The CDR3 DNA reads TGTGCCTGGGGAGTTGTAAGCGAGCAGTACTTC.

This clone is a singleton in its sample. J is TRBJ2-3 and V is TRBV4-3; unclear D gene. Germline V gene lookup returns CDR1 LGHNA and CDR2 YSLEER. CDR3 length equals 15 residues. V gave up 0 bases and J gave up 0 bases, with 7 bases separating them. The CDR3 DNA reads as TGCGCCAGCAGCCAAGATTGGAGCAGCACAGATACGCAGTATTTT. Amino acid sequence: CASSQDWSSTDTQYF.